This entry lists 30 T cell receptor beta chains sequenced from one sample in a study of radiotherapy plus CTLA-4 blockade in lung cancer (dated by TCRdb to the late 2010s). The library was prepared using the immunoSEQ multiplex PCR assay. Imported from immuneACCESS, the table was reduced by TCRdb to in-frame sequences with V and J called. These copies leave out some clones; in studies compared against another copy, an unresolved V gene accounts for under half, and the cause of the remainder is not known. In this sample the table shows 30,000 to 40,000 clones, 75% to 90% of which occur a single time. 5.8% of the sample comes from the top ten. Sequenced material: peripheral blood, taken from a patient treated with radiotherapy plus ipilimumab. The receptors here all came from a human donor with non-small cell lung cancer who had stable disease on radiotherapy plus ipilimumab.

The chain recombines TRBV5-8 with TRBJ2-1; 8 bases align to TRBD1. The CDR3 consists of 15 residues. V gave up 6 bases and J gave up 2 bases; unmatched junction bases: 7. In germline, CDR1 is SGHTS, CDR2 YDEGEE. CDR3: CASTTDRGPYNEQFF. The CDR3 DNA follows: TGTGCCAGCACCACAGACAGGGGCCCCTACAATGAGCAGTTCTTC.

This chain joins TRBV15 and TRBJ1-3; unclear D gene. The V end lost 5 bases, the J end lost 0 bases, and 11 bases lay between the germline ends. The germline V gene has CDR1 LNHNV and CDR2 YYDKDF (reference sequence). The CDR3 spans 15 residues. CDR3 bases: TGTGCCACCAGCTCCCATTCTAACTCTGGAAACACCATATATTTT. Translating gives CATSSHSNSGNTIYF.

Note on this clone: The junction differs from germline at one of its ends, possibly a read error. Other nucleotide sequences from this sample produce the same CDR3. V gene TRBV15 combines with J gene TRBJ1-4; TRBD1 matches 8 bases. The CDR3 is 16 residues long. Germline V gene lookup returns CDR1 LNHNV and CDR2 YYDKDF (reference sequence). CDR3 bases: TGTGCCACTAGCAGAGATTCGCCAGGGGGCTATGAAAAACTGTTTTTT. Translating gives CATSRDSPGGYEKLFF.

V is TRBV15 and J is TRBJ2-6, with D unclear. The CDR3 extends over 16 amino acids. Germline CDR1 and CDR2: LNHNV and YYDKDF (reference sequence). Between the trimmed V and J ends, which lost 1 base and 4 bases, there was a span of 11 bases. Here the CDR3 DNA reads TGTGCCACCAGCAGAGGAGTGTCGGTAGGGGCCAACGTCCTGACTTTC. Amino acid sequence: CATSRGVSVGANVLTF.

The chain has TRBV10-2 and TRBJ2-1; TRBD2 might be the D (6 bases). Germline CDR1 is WSHSY and CDR2 is SAAADI. V was clipped by 10 bases and J by 6 bases, with 13 bases between them. This CDR3 has 12 amino acids. CDR3 sequence reads: CATQKRANEQFF. CDR3 DNA: TGCGCCACCCAAAAGCGGGCCAATGAGCAGTTCTTC.

The chain combines TRBV29-1 with TRBJ2-5; a possible D gene is TRBD2 (5 bases). Per the germline V gene, CDR1 is SQVTM and CDR2 is ANQGSEA. The CDR3 covers 13 residues. Trimming removed 3 bases from V and 5 bases from J, with 13 bases in between. The DNA for the CDR3 is TGCAGCGTTGATCTGCTCCGAGGGGAGACCCAGTACTTC. It specifies CSVDLLRGETQYF.

The count of this clone is one. The J gene is TRBJ1-2, the V gene TRBV19; 10 positions agree with TRBD1. Trimming cost V 5 bases and J 5 bases; bases outside gene matches: 2. CDR1 and CDR2 from the germline V gene are LNHDA and SQIVND (reference sequence). CDR3 length equals 13 residues. The CDR3 spells CASSGQGGYGYTF. The CDR3 DNA reads as TGTGCCAGTAGTGGACAGGGGGGATATGGCTACACCTTC.

The chain is built from TRBV4-1 and TRBJ2-7; 8 bases are a match to TRBD1. V shed 2 bases and J 4 bases; nucleotides not matched to a gene: 16. Germline assignment: CDR1 MGHRA and CDR2 YSYEKL. The CDR3 runs 18 residues. Here the CDR3 DNA reads TGCGCCAGCAGCCAACTGATAGTAAGGACAGGGCAGGATTACGAGCAGTACTTC. It translates to CASSQLIVRTGQDYEQYF.

A single count supports this clone. The genes are TRBV29-1 and TRBJ2-2; D is undetermined. Trimming took 3 bases from V and 6 from J, leaving 11 bases between them. The CDR3 spans 13 residues. Looked up from germline, CDR1 is SQVTM and CDR2 is ANQGSEA. DNA of the CDR3: TGCAGCGTTGAGGGCAGTATCCCCGGGGAGCTGTTTTTT. It encodes CSVEGSIPGELFF.

This chain joins TRBV10-3 and TRBJ1-4; a weak D match, TRBD1 (5 bases). CDR3 size: 15 residues. From germline, CDR1 is ENHRY and CDR2 SYGVKD. Trimming removed 0 bases from V and 3 bases from J, with 8 bases in between. CDR3 protein: CAISESRTSNEKLFF. In DNA, the CDR3 is TGTGCCATCAGTGAGTCGAGGACATCTAATGAAAAACTGTTTTTT.

CDR3 residues: CASSSAGTGYYEQYF. In DNA, the CDR3 is TGCGCCAGCAGCTCCGCCGGGACAGGGTACTACGAGCAGTACTTC. V and J are TRBV5-1 and TRBJ2-7; 9 nucleotides match TRBD1. Germline CDR1 is SGHRS and CDR2 is YFSETQ. CDR3 length: 15 residues. The junction had 7 bases not matched to a gene; V was cut back by 3 bases and J by 3 bases.

The J gene is TRBJ2-3, the V gene TRBV21-1; the D call in the table, TRBD2, was not verified against the DNA. TRBV21-1 is a known pseudogene. This CDR3 is built from 18 residues. The CDR3 protein is CASSKGGSGRGGTDTQYF. Written as DNA, the CDR3 is TGTGCCAGCAGCAAAGGGGGTAGCGGACGTGGAGGAACAGATACGCAGTATTTT.

J is TRBJ2-7 and V is TRBV9; 10 bases map to TRBD1. The junction had 3 bases not matched to a gene; V was cut back by 0 bases and J by 3 bases. Germline values: CDR1 SGDLS, CDR2 YYNGEE. This CDR3 has 15 amino acids. CDR3 nucleotide sequence: TGTGCCAGCAGCGTAGAGGGGGACAGGGGCTACGAGCAGTACTTC. Its protein is CASSVEGDRGYEQYF.

The chain recombines TRBV6-6 with TRBJ2-3, with 9 bases matching TRBD2. Germline V gene sequence: CDR1 MNHNY, CDR2 SVGAGI (reference sequence). The J segment lost 5 bases and the V segment lost 1 base, leaving 7 bases of the junction unmatched. This CDR3 contains 16 residues. The CDR3, as DNA: TGTGCCAGCAGTTACTGGCGGGAGGGCGCGGGAGATACGCAGTATTTT. Its translation is CASSYWREGAGDTQYF.

The chain joins TRBV7-2 to TRBJ1-2, with TRBD1 matching 8 bases. The germline CDR1 and CDR2 sequences are SGHTA and FQGNSA. This CDR3 contains 15 residues. With V trimmed by 4 bases and J by 0 bases, 4 bases remained unmatched. CDR3 DNA sequence: TGTGCCAGCAGCTGGGACAGGTTAGCTAACTATGGCTACACCTTC. Translation gives CASSWDRLANYGYTF.

This clone was seen only once. The rearrangement joins TRBV18 to TRBJ2-7; 7 nucleotides align to TRBD1. From germline, CDR1 is KGHSH and CDR2 LQKENI. The CDR3 sequence is 16 residues long. V was pared by 6 bases and J by 4 bases, with 15 bases of the junction left unmatched. The CDR3: CASSPIGQVEGYEQYF. DNA of the CDR3: TGTGCCAGCTCTCCTATAGGACAGGTTGAAGGGTACGAGCAGTACTTC.

With regard to this clone: Germline and junction disagree at one end, which may indicate a read error. V usage is TRBV7-2 and J usage is TRBJ1-2; D possibly corresponds to TRBD1 (6 bases). This CDR3 is built from 13 residues. The V gene's germline CDR1 is SGHTA and CDR2 FQGNSA. In DNA form, the CDR3 reads TGTGCCAGCAGCTTCGGACAGAGGGGGATCCCCTTCTTC. Translation gives CASSFGQRGIPFF.

The chain combines TRBV9 with TRBJ1-1; weak D call: TRBD1 (6 bases). Trimming cost V 3 bases and J 7 bases, with 13 bases left between them. The germline CDR1 and CDR2 sequences are SGDLS and YYNGEE. The CDR3 is made up of 13 amino acids. CDR3 nucleotides: TGTGCCAGCAGCGCCGGGGGGCGGGATGAAGCTTTCTTT. Its protein is CASSAGGRDEAFF.

The sample holds a few counts of this clone. The genes are TRBV11-2 and TRBJ2-3; 7 positions match TRBD2. The V gene end was trimmed by 2 bases and the J gene end by 3 bases; junction bases not matched to a gene: 11. CDR3 length: 17 residues. The V gene's germline CDR1 is SGHAT and CDR2 FQNNGV. The CDR3: CASSLSHRGRATDTQYF. Written as DNA, the CDR3 is TGTGCCAGCAGCTTATCTCATAGAGGGAGGGCAACAGATACGCAGTATTTT.

This chain uses TRBV5-1 with TRBJ1-5; 11 bases match TRBD1. CDR1 and CDR2 (germline): SGHRS, YFSETQ. V shed 5 bases, J shed 1 base, and the junction held 8 bases outside the gene matches. The CDR3 consists of 17 residues. CDR3 DNA: TGCGCCAGCAGAAATACCGGGACAGGGGGGAGCAATCAGCCCCAGCATTTT. It codes for CASRNTGTGGSNQPQHF.

CDR3 nucleotide sequence: TGTGCCAGTAGTATTTCAAGGGACAGGGGCCCCCAGGCTTTCTTT. Protein: CASSISRDRGPQAFF. J is TRBJ1-1 and V is TRBV19; 10 nucleotides line up with TRBD1. The CDR3 sequence is 15 residues long. CDR1 is LNHDA, CDR2 SQIVND, per germline (reference sequence). V lost 3 bases and J lost 11; bases outside the gene matches: 12.

The chain couples TRBV27 to TRBJ2-3; 9 positions match TRBD2. The CDR3 loop spans 15 amino acids. Per germline, CDR1 MNHEY and CDR2 SMNVEV (reference sequence). The V segment lost 5 bases and the J segment 4 bases; nucleotides outside the gene matches: 7. The CDR3 region is CASSLIAGVADTQYF. The DNA for the CDR3 is TGTGCCAGCAGTCTCATAGCGGGAGTTGCAGATACGCAGTATTTT.

This clone was observed once. The chain recombines TRBV5-1 with TRBJ2-2; the match to TRBD2 covers 10 bases. V shed 6 bases, J shed 8 bases, and the junction held 10 bases outside the gene matches. Germline V gives CDR1 SGHRS, CDR2 YFSETQ. The CDR3 totals 15 residues. The CDR3 protein is CASMPSGSGEGELFF. CDR3 DNA sequence: TGCGCCAGCATGCCTAGCGGGAGCGGGGAAGGGGAGCTGTTTTTT.

The rearrangement links TRBV11-2 to TRBJ1-1; D may be TRBD1 (5 bases). This CDR3 has 13 residues. Per germline, CDR1 SGHAT and CDR2 FQNNGV. With 4 bases removed from V and 4 bases from J, the gap between germline ends came to 10 bases. The CDR3 coding sequence is TGTGCCAGCAGCTCCCGACAGATCACTGAAGCTTTCTTT. This codes for CASSSRQITEAFF.

The V and J genes are TRBV18 and TRBJ2-7; a weak D match, TRBD1 (6 bases). V gave up 3 bases and J gave up 3 bases, with 12 bases separating them. This CDR3 comprises 14 residues. Germline-derived CDR1 and CDR2 are KGHSH and LQKENI. Written as DNA, the CDR3 is TGTGCCAGCTCACCGGGGGCACTTAGCTACGAGCAGTACTTC. Translation gives CASSPGALSYEQYF.

V and J are TRBV19 and TRBJ2-2; D possibly corresponds to TRBD1 (7 bases). V gave up 5 bases and J gave up 0 bases, with 13 bases separating them. The CDR3 covers 16 residues. From germline, CDR1 is LNHDA and CDR2 SQIVND (reference sequence). This CDR3 is CASSFAGQPNTGELFF. CDR3 nucleotide sequence: TGTGCCAGTAGTTTCGCGGGACAGCCGAACACCGGGGAGCTGTTTTTT.

The chain links TRBV6-1 to TRBJ2-5; TRBD1 aligns across 8 bases. CDR1 and CDR2 from the germline V gene are MNHNS and SASEGT. CDR3 length: 15 residues. V gave up 3 bases and J gave up 2 bases; unmatched junction bases: 5. CDR3 coding DNA: TGTGCCAGCAGTGAGGGACAGGTGGGTCAAGAGACCCAGTACTTC. Protein: CASSEGQVGQETQYF.

This clone was detected only once. CDR3 coding DNA: TGTGCCAGTAGTATATTTAGCGGGAGGCCCGTTGAGCAGTTCTTC. It translates to CASSIFSGRPVEQFF. This sequence joins TRBV19 and TRBJ2-1, with 10 bases lining up with TRBD2. Germline CDR1 reads LNHDA; CDR2 reads SQIVND (reference sequence). This CDR3 has 15 residues. With V trimmed by 2 bases and J by 9 bases, 7 bases remained unmatched.

This chain links TRBV27 with TRBJ2-7; 11 bases match TRBD2. Trimming cost V 6 bases and J 5 bases; bases outside gene matches: 6. The V gene's germline CDR1 is MNHEY and CDR2 SMNVEV (reference sequence). This CDR3 is 14 amino acids long. The CDR3, as DNA: TGTGCCAGCAGCCCCGGGACTAGCGGCGACGAGCAGTACTTC. Translation: CASSPGTSGDEQYF.

CDR3 in DNA: TGCGCCAGCAGCCTCGACTTCACGACCGGGGAGCTGTTTTTT. Its translation: CASSLDFTTGELFF. The chain is built from TRBV4-1 and TRBJ2-2; D gene unclear. The CDR3 consists of 14 residues. Trimming stripped 4 bases from V and 5 bases from J, with 11 bases between. CDR1 and CDR2 from the germline V gene are MGHRA and YSYEKL.